One sample yielded the 10 T cell receptor beta chains listed below, sequenced in a study of glioma-infiltrating T cells after dendritic cell vaccination (dated by TCRdb to between 2015 and 2016). Library creation used the immunoSEQ multiplex PCR assay. What TCRdb holds here is the immuneACCESS table cut down to in-frame rearrangements. Part of the clones is not present; checked against another copy, under half of the missing clones reflect an unresolved V gene, and the others are unexplained. The sample profile shows tens of thousands of clones; over 85% of them were found once. The top ten clones comprise approximately 3.2% of the sample. The sequencing here drew on blood, taken before dendritic cell vaccination. Receptors were obtained from a human donor with glioblastoma.

The gene calls are TRBV18 and TRBJ1-1; D is unresolved. CDR3 length: 12 residues. CDR1 is KGHSH and CDR2 is LQKENI in the germline V gene. Deletions cut 6 bases from V and 8 bases from J, with 13 bases between. The CDR3 nucleotides read TGTGCCAGCTCCCCCAGGCCCACCGAAGCTTTCTTT. Residues: CASSPRPTEAFF.

CDR3 amino acids: CASSQSGTSGDTQYF. DNA for the CDR3: TGCGCCAGCAGCCAGTCCGGGACTAGCGGAGATACGCAGTATTTT. The chain employs TRBV4-1 and TRBJ2-3, with 11 bases lining up with TRBD2. Trimming at V came to 3 bases and at J to 5 bases, leaving 4 bases not matched to a gene. Germline V gives CDR1 MGHRA, CDR2 YSYEKL. The CDR3 is 15 amino acids.

The rearrangement links TRBV7-9 to TRBJ2-1; 11 bases agree with TRBD2. J was trimmed by 8 bases and V by 5 bases; bases with no gene match: 8. The CDR3 runs 15 residues. CDR1 is SEHNR, CDR2 FQNEAQ, per germline (reference sequence). The CDR3, as DNA: TGTGCCAGCAGCCCCTTAGCGGGGGGGGGACATGAGCAGTTCTTC. As protein: CASSPLAGGGHEQFF.

Of note for this clone: The sample holds other DNA sequences that translate to the same CDR3. V gene TRBV5-1 combines with J gene TRBJ1-2, with D perhaps matching TRBD1 (5 bases). The CDR3 is 13 amino acids. Germline CDR1 SGHRS, CDR2 YFSETQ. V lost 2 bases and J 6 bases, leaving 11 bases between the germline ends. In nucleotides, the CDR3 is TGCGCCAGCAGCTTAGGGCAGGGCCATGGCTACACCTTC. It is translated as CASSLGQGHGYTF.

The V call is TRBV7-2, the J call TRBJ1-1; the D gene is possibly TRBD1 (6 bases). Trimming removed 1 base at V and 3 bases at J, with 9 bases between. The CDR3 is made up of 14 amino acids. Germline-derived CDR1 and CDR2 are SGHTA and FQGNSA. The CDR3 coding sequence is TGTGCCAGCAGCTTAGTAGAGGGGGACACTGAAGCTTTCTTT. As protein: CASSLVEGDTEAFF. Drawing the rest from reference TRBV7-2 and TRBJ1-1, the complete variable domain is GAGVSQSPSNKVTEKGKDVELRCDPISGHTALYWYRQSLGQGLEFLIYFQGNSAPDKSGLPSDRFSAERTGGSVSTLTIQRTQQEDSAVYLCASSLVEGDTEAFFGQGTRLTVV.

This chain connects TRBV6-1 to TRBJ2-1, with 13 bases aligning to TRBD2. Germline values: CDR1 MNHNS, CDR2 SASEGT. The CDR3 spans 16 residues. J was trimmed by 9 bases and V by 2 bases; bases with no gene match: 7. The CDR3 spells CASSELGLAGTIEQFF. The CDR3, as DNA: TGTGCCAGCAGTGAATTGGGACTAGCGGGAACGATTGAGCAGTTCTTC.

The rearrangement joins TRBV7-9 to TRBJ2-7; TRBD2 matches 7 bases. The CDR3 length is 15 residues. Unmatched junction bases numbered 6, after V lost 4 bases and J lost 0 bases. Germline CDR1 is SEHNR and CDR2 is FQNEAQ (reference sequence). The CDR3 reads CASSSGGTYSYEQYF. DNA of the CDR3: TGTGCCAGCAGCTCCGGGGGGACCTACTCCTACGAGCAGTACTTC.

The V and J genes are TRBV28 and TRBJ1-2, with D uncertain. Germline V gene sequence: CDR1 MDHEN, CDR2 SYDVKM. There are 12 residues in the CDR3. Deletions cut 6 bases from V and 7 bases from J, with 12 bases between. The DNA of the CDR3 is TGTGCCAGCAGCACACCAACGGGTGGCTACACCTTC. This encodes CASSTPTGGYTF.

V is TRBV18 and J is TRBJ2-2; D might be TRBD2 (5 bases). Per germline, CDR1 KGHSH and CDR2 LQKENI. The CDR3 covers 14 residues. Trimming took off 4 bases at V and 6 bases at J, with 12 bases between the two ends. The CDR3 loop reads CASSLDSPAGELFF. CDR3 nucleotide sequence: TGTGCCAGCTCACTGGACTCGCCGGCCGGGGAGCTGTTTTTT.

The chain combines TRBV23-1 with TRBJ1-5; D unresolved. TRBV23-1 is an ORF, with its function uncertain. Trimming took off 4 bases at V and 1 base at J, with 11 bases between the two ends. The CDR3 contains 15 residues. DNA for the CDR3: TGCGCCAGCAGTCGGAGGGCGTCGAGCAATCAGCCCCAGCATTTT. It specifies CASSRRASSNQPQHF.